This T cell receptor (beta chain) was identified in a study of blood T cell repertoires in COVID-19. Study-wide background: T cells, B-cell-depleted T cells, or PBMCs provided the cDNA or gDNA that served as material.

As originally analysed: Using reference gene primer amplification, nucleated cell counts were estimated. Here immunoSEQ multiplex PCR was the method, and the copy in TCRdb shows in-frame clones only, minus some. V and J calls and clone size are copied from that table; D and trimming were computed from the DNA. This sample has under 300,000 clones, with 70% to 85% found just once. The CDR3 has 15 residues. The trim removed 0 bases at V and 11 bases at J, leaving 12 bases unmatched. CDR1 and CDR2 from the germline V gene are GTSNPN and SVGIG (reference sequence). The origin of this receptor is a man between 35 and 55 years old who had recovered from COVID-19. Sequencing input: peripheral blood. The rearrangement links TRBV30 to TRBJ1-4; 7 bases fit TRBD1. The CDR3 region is CAWSVGRGGSGKLFF. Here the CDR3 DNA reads TGTGCCTGGAGTGTAGGCAGAGGGGGCTCGGGGAAACTGTTTTTT.